Below, 18 T cell receptor beta chains from the same sample are listed, as sequenced in a study of early T cells in non-severe SARS-CoV-2 infection. Using its own MiXCR run on the 5' RACE reads, TCRdb lists one record per CDR3 protein. Of about 63,000 distinct CDR3 sequences listed, 10% to 15% are singletons. Sequencing was carried out using whole blood. The source of these receptors is an adult who was a healthcare worker with PCR-confirmed SARS-CoV-2 infection or an uninfected control (not recorded which).

In this sample, this clonotype turned up a few times. The chain uses TRBV9 and TRBJ2-7, with 11 nucleotides matching TRBD1. With 4 bases clipped from V and 7 bases from J, the junction kept 7 bases outside the gene matches. The CDR3 sequence is 14 residues long. CDR1 and CDR2 from the germline V gene are SGDLS and YYNGEE. This CDR3 is CASSPDRGPREQYF. As DNA, the CDR3 is TGTGCCAGCAGCCCGGACAGGGGGCCCCGGGAGCAGTACTTC.

This clonotype was recorded at least ten times. The chain joins TRBV7-2 to TRBJ1-1, with no clear D. The CDR3 has 16 residues. V was trimmed by 5 bases and J by 1 base, leaving 17 bases between them. Germline values: CDR1 SGHTA, CDR2 FQGNSA. The CDR3 loop reads CASSPTRPQGNTEAFF. CDR3 bases: TGTGCCAGCAGCCCCACCCGTCCACAAGGGAACACTGAAGCTTTCTTT.

This clonotype was seen ten or more times. V usage is TRBV11-2 and J usage is TRBJ2-3; tentatively, D is TRBD1 (6 bases). This CDR3 region has 15 residues. With 1 base removed from V and 1 base from J, the gap between germline ends came to 9 bases. The germline V gene encodes CDR1 SGHAT and CDR2 FQNNGV. CDR3 in DNA: TGTGCCAGCAGCTTAGGGGCAGGGGGCACAGATACGCAGTATTTT. Amino acids: CASSLGAGGTDTQYF. Full variable domain (missing parts from reference TRBV11-2 and TRBJ2-3): EAGVAQSPRYKIIEKRQSVAFWCNPISGHATLYWYQQILGQGPKLLIQFQNNGVVDDSQLPKDRFSAERLKGVDSTLKIQPAKLEDSAVYLCASSLGAGGTDTQYFGPGTRLTVL.

This clonotype was seen repeatedly, ten times or more. V is TRBV7-9 and J is TRBJ2-5; D gene uncertain. Per germline, CDR1 SEHNR and CDR2 FQNEAQ (reference sequence). The length of the CDR3 is 13 residues. Trimming left V 1 base short and J 2 bases short, with 5 bases between. The CDR3 DNA is TGTGCCAGCAGCTTAGGGGTACAAGAGACCCAGTACTTC. This codes for CASSLGVQETQYF.

The chain has TRBV5-1 and TRBJ2-3; D possibly corresponds to TRBD1 (6 bases). There are 15 residues in the CDR3. In germline, CDR1 is SGHRS, CDR2 YFSETQ. Trimming shortened V by 0 bases and J by 2 bases, and 10 bases separated the two germline ends. The CDR3 DNA is TGCGCCAGCAGCTTGGTGGGGGCCCTCACAGATACGCAGTATTTT. It specifies CASSLVGALTDTQYF.

This clonotype was observed a few times. The chain combines TRBV5-6 with TRBJ2-7; no clear D gene. This CDR3 has 14 residues. Germline V gives CDR1 SGHDT, CDR2 YYEEEE. Trimming removed 6 bases at V and 3 bases at J, with 16 bases between. The CDR3 DNA reads TGTGCCAGCACCCCGGAAAATCGGAACTACGAGCAGTACTTC. Residues: CASTPENRNYEQYF.

This clonotype was recorded many times. The chain couples TRBV29-1 to TRBJ2-3; either TRBD1 or TRBD2 may supply D (6 bases each). Trimming took off 4 bases at V and 2 bases at J, with 10 bases between the two ends. Germline CDR1 SQVTM, CDR2 ANQGSEA. The CDR3 is 13 amino acids. CDR3: CSVGGGPTDTQYF. CDR3 DNA: TGCAGCGTTGGAGGGGGGCCCACAGATACGCAGTATTTT.

This clonotype was seen at least ten times. The chain employs TRBV20-1 and TRBJ2-7; possible D gene TRBD2, 5 bases. Germline V gene lookup returns CDR1 DFQATT and CDR2 SNEGSKA (reference sequence). There are 14 residues in the CDR3. The V and J ends lost 6 bases and 0 bases respectively, with 15 bases between them. CDR3 residues: CSAKRTGSSYEQYF. The CDR3 bases are TGCAGTGCCAAGAGAACGGGGAGCTCCTACGAGCAGTACTTC.

This clonotype was counted ten times or more. The genes are TRBV18 and TRBJ2-7; D may be TRBD1 (6 bases). The V end was cut by 1 base, the J end by 5 bases, with 9 bases between. Per germline, CDR1 KGHSH and CDR2 LQKENI. CDR3 length: 13 residues. The CDR3 protein is CASSPRRTDEQYF. The CDR3 bases are TGTGCCAGCTCACCACGGCGGACAGACGAGCAGTACTTC.

This clonotype was observed at least ten times. The chain employs TRBV12-3 or TRBV12-4 and TRBJ2-6; D remains ambiguous. Trimming took off 3 bases at V and 4 bases at J, with 10 bases between the two ends. The CDR3 is 15 residues long. The CDR3 reads CASSLLVAGANVLTF. CDR3 DNA sequence: TGTGCCAGCAGTTTGTTGGTGGCGGGGGCCAACGTCCTGACTTTC.

This clonotype was detected a few times. In DNA form, the CDR3 reads TGTGCCCTAAGCGTCTCGGGCCACGAGCAGTACTTC. Its translation: CALSVSGHEQYF. V and J are TRBV10-3 and TRBJ2-7; D is unclear. CDR3 length equals 12 residues. Germline CDR1 and CDR2: ENHRY and SYGVKD. V was shortened by 11 bases and J by 5 bases, with 16 bases between the two germline ends.

The table lists this clonotype with many counts. The chain is built from TRBV5-6 and TRBJ1-5, with a weak D call TRBD1 (5 bases). V lost 1 base to trimming and J lost 5 bases, with 22 bases between them. The germline V gene has CDR1 SGHDT and CDR2 YYEEEE. This CDR3 contains 18 residues. CDR3 DNA sequence: TGTGCCAGCAGCTTGCGGCAGGGACCAAGTACTGTCCATCAGCCCCAGCATTTT. The encoded protein is CASSLRQGPSTVHQPQHF.

This chain connects TRBV29-1 to TRBJ2-5; a possible D gene is TRBD2 (6 bases). CDR1 and CDR2 (germline): SQVTM, ANQGSEA. This CDR3 is built from 13 residues. Trimming stripped 4 bases from V and 5 bases from J, with 14 bases between. In nucleotides, the CDR3 is TGCAGCGTTGCCCAGGGCGGGACGGAGACCCAGTACTTC. Its translation is CSVAQGGTETQYF.

Ten or more counts support this clonotype. This chain connects TRBV2 to TRBJ1-1, with TRBD1 matching 11 bases. J was trimmed by 5 bases and V by 6 bases; bases with no gene match: 2. The CDR3 runs 13 residues. From germline, CDR1 is SNHLY and CDR2 FYNNEI. The CDR3 nucleotides are TGTGCCAGCAGGGACAGGGGGCGGACTGAAGCTTTCTTT. It specifies CASRDRGRTEAFF. Supplemented by reference TRBV2 and TRBJ1-1, the full variable domain reads EPEVTQTPSHQVTQMGQEVILRCVPISNHLYFYWYRQILGQKVEFLVSFYNNEISEKSEIFDDQFSVERPDGSNFTLKIRSTKLEDSAMYFCASRDRGRTEAFFGQGTRLTVV.

This chain links TRBV4-1 with TRBJ1-3; D not resolved. Germline V CDR1 and CDR2: MGHRA, YSYEKL. The CDR3 runs 14 residues. Trimming took off 1 base at V and 1 base at J, with 5 bases between the two ends. The CDR3: CASSQVGSGNTIYF. CDR3 in DNA: TGCGCCAGCAGCCAAGTGGGATCTGGAAACACCATATATTTT.

The chain combines TRBV7-8 with TRBJ2-1; TRBD2 matches 8 bases. In germline, CDR1 is SGHVS, CDR2 FQNEAQ. J was trimmed by 7 bases and V by 1 base; bases with no gene match: 6. The CDR3 length is 15 residues. This CDR3 is CASSLVAGLPNEQFF. The CDR3 nucleotides are TGTGCCAGCAGCTTAGTAGCGGGACTCCCAAATGAGCAGTTCTTC. The complete variable domain, with remaining parts taken from reference TRBV7-8 and TRBJ2-1, reads GAGVSQSPRYKVAKRGQDVALRCDPISGHVSLFWYQQALGQGPEFLTYFQNEAQLDKSGLPSDRFFAERPEGSVSTLKIQRTQQEDSAVYLCASSLVAGLPNEQFFGPGTRLTVL.

This clonotype was observed a handful of times. The chain combines TRBV11-2 with TRBJ1-1, with 8 bases matching TRBD1. Per the germline V gene, CDR1 is SGHAT and CDR2 is FQNNGV. CDR3 length equals 16 residues. The V and J ends lost 3 bases and 0 bases, in that order; junction bases with no gene match: 6. DNA of the CDR3: TGTGCCAGCAGCTTGTGGCGGACAGGGATGAACACTGAAGCTTTCTTT. Its translation is CASSLWRTGMNTEAFF. Together with reference TRBV11-2 and TRBJ1-1, the CDR3 gives the full variable domain: EAGVAQSPRYKIIEKRQSVAFWCNPISGHATLYWYQQILGQGPKLLIQFQNNGVVDDSQLPKDRFSAERLKGVDSTLKIQPAKLEDSAVYLCASSLWRTGMNTEAFFGQGTRLTVV.

Points on this clonotype: A much larger clone lies a single base off, so this may be a read error. V usage is TRBV9 and J usage is TRBJ1-1; 7 positions match TRBD1. The germline V gene encodes CDR1 SGDLS and CDR2 YYNGEE. The length of the CDR3 is 15 residues. The CDR3, as DNA: TGTGTCAGCAGCGTAGGTTGGCAGGGGGACACTGAAGCTTTCTTT. Translation gives CVSSVGWQGDTEAFF. The full variable domain, in which reference TRBV9 and TRBJ1-1 provide the parts outside the CDR3, is DSGVTQTPKHLITATGQRVTLRCSPRSGDLSVYWYQQSLDQGLQFLIQYYNGEERAKGNILERFSAQQFPDLHSELNLSSLELGDSALYFCVSSVGWQGDTEAFFGQGTRLTVV.